The clone carrying this TCR beta chain was seen only a few times. The record originates from a study of blood T cells in healthy people across ages. Sample-barcoded 5' priming and a J-beta primer mix drove a second PCR of 7 to 11 cycles. One entry per CDR3 protein, called by TCRdb with MiXCR from the 5' RACE reads. This repertoire shows about 1.8 million distinct CDR3 sequences, around half found once; its top ten account for 2.1%. The CDR3 is 15 amino acids. In germline, CDR1 is MNHNS, CDR2 SASEGT. The junction had 8 bases not matched to a gene; V was cut back by 0 bases and J by 10 bases. This sequence originates from a woman aged 40 to 50 in good health. The chain employs TRBV6-1 and TRBJ2-1, with 8 bases identical to TRBD2. The specimen was blood. For the CDR3, the DNA is TGTGCCAGCAGTGAAGCCCCCGGGGGGGCCCGAGAGCAGTTCTTC. Translated, it gives CASSEAPGGAREQFF.